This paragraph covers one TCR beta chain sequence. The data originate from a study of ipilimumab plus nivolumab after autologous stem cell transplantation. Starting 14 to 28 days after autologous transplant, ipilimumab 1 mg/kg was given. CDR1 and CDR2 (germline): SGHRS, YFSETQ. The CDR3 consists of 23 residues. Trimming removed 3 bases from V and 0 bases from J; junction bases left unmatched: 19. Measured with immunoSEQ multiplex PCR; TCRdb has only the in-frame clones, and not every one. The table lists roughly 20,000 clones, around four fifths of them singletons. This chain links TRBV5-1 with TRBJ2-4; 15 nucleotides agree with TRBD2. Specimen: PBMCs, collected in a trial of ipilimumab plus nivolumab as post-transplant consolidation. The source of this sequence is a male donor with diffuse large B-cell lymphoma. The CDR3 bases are TGCGCCAGCAGCTCAAATCCGGGACTAGCGGGGGGAACTCCATCTTTAGCCAAAAACATTCAGTACTTC. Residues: CASSSNPGLAGGTPSLAKNIQYF.